This T cell receptor beta chain is drawn from a study of cytomegalovirus exposure and HLA in healthy donors. A multiplex PCR was run with 60 Vbeta primers and 13 Jbeta primers. Measured with immunoSEQ multiplex PCR; TCRdb has only the in-frame clones, and not every one. Among roughly 110,000 clones listed, around 80% were seen once. Regarding the study as a whole: Indistinguishable V segments, including TRBV6-2 and TRBV6-3, were excluded. The availability of immune exposure information extended only to CMV serostatus. TCR beta chain V- and J-gene trimming was linked, in a later analysis, to a missense variant in DCLRE1C. A reported reduction in N-insertions relative to the approximately 670-donor mean was seen in an Asian-associated ancestry cluster in a later analysis.

This clone has only a few counts. The target antigen is unknown. The CDR3 is 16 amino acids. V was pared by 2 bases and J by 3 bases, with 3 bases of the junction left unmatched. Looked up from germline, CDR1 is MNHNY and CDR2 is SVGAGI (reference sequence). Sequences were obtained from PBMCs. The V call is TRBV6-6, the J call TRBJ1-6, with 8 positions matching TRBD1. This TCR came from a man aged 60 to 69 in good health and CMV-seronegative. The CDR3 nucleotides read TGTGCCAGCAGTTACCGCAGGGGGCACTATAATTCACCCCTCCACTTT. Translation: CASSYRRGHYNSPLHF.